This entry lists 28 T cell receptor beta chains sequenced from one sample in a study of blood T cell repertoires in COVID-19. The protocol was immunoSEQ multiplex PCR, while the TCRdb copy is restricted to in-frame clones and leaves out a portion. The sample has over 90,000 clones, 75% to 95% seen once. Sequenced: peripheral blood. These receptors came from a man aged 50 to 59 with acute or convalescent COVID-19.

The genes are TRBV16 and TRBJ1-1; 9 nucleotides agree with TRBD1. The junction had 13 bases not matched to a gene; V was cut back by 4 bases and J by 1 base. CDR3 size: 18 residues. The V gene's germline CDR1 is KGHSY and CDR2 FQNENV. The CDR3 region is CASSRGGRTGAGNTEAFF. The CDR3 DNA reads TGTGCCAGCAGCCGAGGAGGGAGGACAGGGGCGGGGAACACTGAAGCTTTCTTT.

The V call is TRBV3-1 (or the pseudogene TRBV3-2), the J call TRBJ2-7, with D uncertain. From germline, CDR1 is LGHDT and CDR2 YNNKEL (reference sequence). The length of the CDR3 is 13 residues. V gave up 6 bases and J gave up 5 bases, with 14 bases separating them. CDR3 amino acids: CASRSDSAHEQYF. DNA for the CDR3: TGTGCCAGCAGGAGTGACTCGGCCCACGAGCAGTACTTC.

J is TRBJ2-1 and V is TRBV4-3, with TRBD2 as a possible D gene (5 bases). The V end lost 2 bases, the J end lost 7 bases, and 9 bases lay between the germline ends. CDR3 length equals 13 residues. The V gene's germline CDR1 is LGHNA and CDR2 YSLEER. CDR3 protein: CASSQPPGNEQFF. The CDR3 region has the DNA TGCGCCAGCAGCCAACCCCCGGGGAATGAGCAGTTCTTC.

The J gene is TRBJ2-1, the V gene TRBV10-2, with 7 bases matching TRBD2. Germline V lookup: CDR1 WSHSY, CDR2 SAAADI. The J segment lost 3 bases and the V segment lost 6 bases, leaving 11 bases of the junction unmatched. The CDR3 length is 16 residues. The CDR3 DNA sequence: TGCGCCAGCAGCCGCGCCGGGACTACCTTCTACAATGAGCAGTTCTTC. This codes for CASSRAGTTFYNEQFF.

The chain links TRBV18 to TRBJ1-2; 8 bases match TRBD1. The germline V gene encodes CDR1 KGHSH and CDR2 LQKENI. This CDR3 has 14 residues. Trimming at V came to 6 bases and at J to 4 bases, leaving 7 bases not matched to a gene. The CDR3 nucleotides read TGTGCCAGCTCTCGAGACAGGGGTGGCTATGGCTACACCTTC. This sequence encodes CASSRDRGGYGYTF.

In its sample, this clone was seen a few times. The chain has TRBV27 and TRBJ1-3; D gene uncertain. This CDR3 is built from 13 residues. CDR1 and CDR2 from the germline V gene are MNHEY and SMNVEV (reference sequence). Trimming took off 5 bases at V and 0 bases at J, with 5 bases between the two ends. CDR3 DNA sequence: TGTGCCAGCAGTCCCCTCTCTGGAAACACCATATATTTT. Amino acid sequence: CASSPLSGNTIYF.

The chain recombines TRBV15 with TRBJ2-5, with 8 bases aligning to TRBD2. The CDR3 consists of 15 residues. The V and J ends lost 1 base and 5 bases, in that order; junction bases with no gene match: 6. From germline, CDR1 is LNHNV and CDR2 YYDKDF (reference sequence). The CDR3 loop reads CATSRAYSGMETQYF. The CDR3 bases are TGTGCCACCAGCAGAGCCTATAGCGGGATGGAGACCCAGTACTTC.

This sequence joins TRBV29-1 and TRBJ2-7; 10 nucleotides match TRBD2. The CDR3 has 15 residues. J lost 0 bases, V lost 6 bases, and 8 bases had no gene match. Germline V CDR1 and CDR2: SQVTM, ANQGSEA. This chain's CDR3 is CSVGKGLATSYEQYF. The DNA for the CDR3 is TGCAGCGTAGGTAAGGGACTAGCGACCTCCTACGAGCAGTACTTC.

This clone was found a few times. The chain uses TRBV10-3 and TRBJ1-1; unclear D gene. V was cut by 0 bases and J by 5 bases, with 13 bases left in between. From germline, CDR1 is ENHRY and CDR2 SYGVKD. The CDR3 sequence is 15 residues long. The CDR3 nucleotides are TGTGCCATCAGTGAGTCGAGTCCCCGAGGAACTGAAGCTTTCTTT. It yields the protein CAISESSPRGTEAFF.

This chain uses TRBV19 with TRBJ2-7; 12 nucleotides agree with TRBD1. V gave up 5 bases and J gave up 0 bases; unmatched junction bases: 11. CDR1 LNHDA and CDR2 SQIVND come from the germline V gene (reference sequence). The CDR3 is 18 residues long. The CDR3, as DNA: TGTGCCAGTAGTCCCCGGGGACAGGGGGCCCCCCTCTCCTACGAGCAGTACTTC. Protein product: CASSPRGQGAPLSYEQYF. Full variable domain (remainder filled in from reference TRBV19 and TRBJ2-7): DGGITQSPKYLFRKEGQNVTLSCEQNLNHDAMYWYRQDPGQGLRLIYYSQIVNDFQKGDIAEGYSVSREKKESFPLTVTSAQKNPTAFYLCASSPRGQGAPLSYEQYFGPGTRLTVT.

This chain links TRBV2 with TRBJ1-4, with a tentative D call TRBD1 (6 bases). CDR1 SNHLY and CDR2 FYNNEI come from the germline V gene. The CDR3 totals 14 residues. The V and J ends lost 4 bases and 6 bases respectively, with 12 bases between them. CDR3 in amino acids: CASSGAQGYEKLFF. CDR3 nucleotides: TGTGCCAGCAGTGGTGCCCAGGGGTATGAAAAACTGTTTTTT.

The J gene is TRBJ2-2, the V gene TRBV5-4; the match to TRBD1 covers 7 bases. Trimming cost V 4 bases and J 4 bases; bases outside gene matches: 7. The germline CDR1 and CDR2 sequences are SGHNT and YYREEE (reference sequence). This CDR3 has 15 amino acids. The CDR3 spells CASSSRQGPTGELFF. In DNA, the CDR3 is TGTGCCAGCAGCAGCAGACAGGGTCCCACCGGGGAGCTGTTTTTT.

The rearrangement links TRBV15 to TRBJ2-5; D perhaps matches TRBD2 (5 bases). The V and J ends lost 1 base and 4 bases respectively, with 7 bases between them. The CDR3 is 13 amino acids. Germline values: CDR1 LNHNV, CDR2 YYDKDF (reference sequence). The CDR3 DNA is TGTGCCACCAGCAGAGCCGGACTAGAGACCCAGTACTTC. Protein product: CATSRAGLETQYF.

The rearrangement joins TRBV29-1 to TRBJ1-2; 9 bases are shared with TRBD1. This CDR3 is built from 13 residues. CDR1 SQVTM and CDR2 ANQGSEA come from the germline V gene. V dropped 3 bases and J dropped 8; count of bases not matched to a gene: 7. CDR3 sequence: CSVDQQGAGGYTF. CDR3 nucleotide sequence: TGCAGCGTTGATCAACAGGGGGCCGGGGGCTACACCTTC.

The genes are TRBV30 and TRBJ1-2, with TRBD1 identical over 12 bases. V was pared by 4 bases and J by 8 bases, with 5 bases of the junction left unmatched. Germline V gene lookup returns CDR1 GTSNPN and CDR2 SVGIG (reference sequence). CDR3 length: 13 residues. This CDR3 reads CAWTGQGARGYTF. The CDR3 DNA is TGTGCCTGGACGGGACAGGGGGCGCGAGGCTACACCTTC. Variable domain in full (rest from reference TRBV30 and TRBJ1-2): SQTIHQWPATLVQPVGSPLSLECTVEGTSNPNLYWYRQAAGRGLQLLFYSVGIGQISSEVPQNLSASRPQDRQFILSSKKLLLSDSGFYLCAWTGQGARGYTFGSGTRLTVV.

V and J are TRBV19 and TRBJ2-7; tentatively, D is TRBD1 (6 bases). Trimming shortened V by 3 bases and J by 2 bases, and 17 bases separated the two germline ends. There are 16 residues in the CDR3. Germline V CDR1 and CDR2: LNHDA, SQIVND (reference sequence). CDR3 sequence (DNA): TGTGCCAGTAGTATGGTCAACAGGGTAGTAACCTACGAGCAGTACTTC. Its translation is CASSMVNRVVTYEQYF.

The chain uses TRBV5-1 and TRBJ2-7, with a weak D call TRBD1 (6 bases). V was clipped by 2 bases and J by 2 bases, with 17 bases between them. CDR1 and CDR2 (germline): SGHRS, YFSETQ. The CDR3 covers 16 residues. CDR3 sequence reads: CASSLLGTIGPYEQYF. CDR3 bases: TGCGCCAGCAGCTTACTCGGGACAATTGGCCCCTACGAGCAGTACTTC.

V usage is TRBV19 and J usage is TRBJ1-1; D unclear. Trimming pared 0 bases from V and 2 bases from J, leaving 10 bases between. The germline gives CDR1 LNHDA, CDR2 SQIVND (reference sequence). The CDR3 spans 15 residues. CDR3 in amino acids: CASSIDFRGNTEAFF. Written as DNA, the CDR3 is TGTGCCAGTAGTATAGATTTCCGGGGAAACACTGAAGCTTTCTTT.

This chain links TRBV11-3 with TRBJ2-1; tentative D call: TRBD2 (6 bases). The CDR3 contains 15 residues. Germline-derived CDR1 and CDR2 are SGHNT and YENEEA. V dropped 5 bases and J dropped 7 bases, with 18 bases sitting between them. In nucleotides, the CDR3 is TGTGCCAGCAGCCCGGCGGGGTTTCCGGGGAATGAGCAGTTCTTC. Amino acid sequence: CASSPAGFPGNEQFF. Variable domain in full (rest from reference TRBV11-3 and TRBJ2-1): EAGVVQSPRYKIIEKKQPVAFWCNPISGHNTLYWYLQNLGQGPELLIRYENEEAVDDSQLPKDRFSAERLKGVDSTLKIQPAELGDSAVYLCASSPAGFPGNEQFFGPGTRLTVL.

This clone was detected once. This rearrangement joins TRBV7-9 to TRBJ1-1, with D uncertain. The CDR3 spans 14 residues. The V gene lost 4 bases and the J gene lost 5 bases, with 14 bases spanning the gap. CDR1 and CDR2 from the germline V gene are SEHNR and FQNEAQ (reference sequence). CDR3 sequence: CASSSGIPATEAFF. In DNA form, the CDR3 reads TGTGCCAGCAGCTCCGGGATACCGGCAACTGAAGCTTTCTTT.

This rearrangement joins TRBV30 to TRBJ1-2; 8 bases are shared with TRBD1. The CDR3 totals 14 residues. Germline V gene lookup returns CDR1 GTSNPN and CDR2 SVGIG (reference sequence). Trimming at V came to 2 bases and at J to 1 base, leaving 3 bases not matched to a gene. The CDR3 spells CAWSSTGGNYGYTF. The DNA of the CDR3 is TGTGCCTGGAGTTCAACAGGGGGTAACTATGGCTACACCTTC.

CDR3 loop: CASSLLTGTYEQYF. In DNA, the CDR3 is TGCGCCAGCAGCTTGTTGACAGGAACCTACGAGCAGTACTTC. The chain recombines TRBV5-1 with TRBJ2-7; weak D call: TRBD1 (6 bases). Trimming shortened V by 1 base and J by 2 bases, and 10 bases separated the two germline ends. The CDR3 consists of 14 residues. The germline V gene encodes CDR1 SGHRS and CDR2 YFSETQ.

CDR3 sequence reads: CATRGIRGTEAFF. The CDR3 bases are TGTGCCACTCGCGGGATTCGGGGGACTGAAGCTTTCTTT. The V and J genes are TRBV19 and TRBJ1-1, with D perhaps matching TRBD1 (5 bases). Looked up from germline, CDR1 is LNHDA and CDR2 is SQIVND (reference sequence). The CDR3 spans 13 residues. V was shortened by 10 bases and J by 5 bases, with 17 bases between the two germline ends.

The CDR3 nucleotides are TGTGCCAGCAGACCTGACAGCTCTAATGAAAAACTGTTTTTT. It encodes CASRPDSSNEKLFF. This chain uses TRBV11-2 with TRBJ1-4, with D tentatively TRBD1 (5 bases). V was shortened by 6 bases and J by 3 bases, with 11 bases between the two germline ends. Germline V gene sequence: CDR1 SGHAT, CDR2 FQNNGV. CDR3 size: 14 residues.

This rearrangement joins TRBV19 to TRBJ1-1, with no clear D. The germline V gene has CDR1 LNHDA and CDR2 SQIVND (reference sequence). This CDR3 region has 14 residues. With 4 bases removed from V and 0 bases from J, the gap between germline ends came to 9 bases. The chain's CDR3 is CASSTRHLNTEAFF. As DNA, the CDR3 is TGTGCCAGTAGTACCCGACACCTGAACACTGAAGCTTTCTTT.

The rearrangement joins TRBV5-1 to TRBJ2-2, with 7 bases matching TRBD2. V gave up 0 bases and J gave up 0 bases; unmatched junction bases: 8. CDR1 and CDR2 (germline): SGHRS, YFSETQ. The CDR3 extends over 18 amino acids. CDR3 DNA sequence: TGCGCCAGCAGCTTGGCCCCTAGCGGCTACGCGAACACCGGGGAGCTGTTTTTT. Its translation is CASSLAPSGYANTGELFF.

This clone was picked up one time. V gene TRBV5-4 combines with J gene TRBJ2-7; 8 bases are a match to TRBD2. After removal of 0 bases from V and 2 bases from J, the junction contained 10 bases not matched to a gene. Germline V gene sequence: CDR1 SGHNT, CDR2 YYREEE (reference sequence). The CDR3 covers 17 residues. CDR3 in amino acids: CASSLGSGTSLTYEQYF. The CDR3 DNA is TGTGCCAGCAGCTTGGGCTCCGGGACTAGTCTAACCTACGAGCAGTACTTC.

The chain employs TRBV7-2 and TRBJ2-7; no clear D gene. Trimming cost V 1 base and J 6 bases, with 13 bases left between them. The germline CDR1 and CDR2 sequences are SGHTA and FQGNSA. The CDR3 length is 14 residues. The DNA for the CDR3 is TGTGCCAGCAGCTTAGTTTCGGGTAGTGGCGAGCAGTACTTC. Translating it yields CASSLVSGSGEQYF.